These 5 T cell receptor beta chains were sequenced from one sample in a study of radiotherapy plus CTLA-4 blockade in lung cancer. Method: immunoSEQ multiplex PCR; TCRdb's copy keeps in-frame clones and lacks some. Among about 99,000 clones listed, 88% were seen once. The source was peripheral blood, collected from a patient treated with radiotherapy plus ipilimumab. Every receptor here comes from a human donor with non-small cell lung cancer that progressed on radiotherapy plus ipilimumab.

The V call is TRBV5-1, the J call TRBJ1-3, with no clear D. V was trimmed by 6 bases and J by 0 bases, leaving 19 bases between them. The CDR3 loop spans 17 amino acids. The germline CDR1 and CDR2 sequences are SGHRS and YFSETQ. The CDR3 DNA reads as TGCGCCAGCAAAAACAATCCAACGGCCTACTCTGGAAACACCATATATTTT. Encoded protein: CASKNNPTAYSGNTIYF.

The chain carries TRBV19 and TRBJ1-5; no reliable D call. With 6 bases removed from V and 5 bases from J, the gap between germline ends came to 8 bases. Looked up from germline, CDR1 is LNHDA and CDR2 is SQIVND (reference sequence). The CDR3 sequence is 12 residues long. The CDR3 DNA follows: TGTGCCAGTAGCTTGACCCATCAGCCCCAGCATTTT. Protein product: CASSLTHQPQHF.

In DNA form, the CDR3 reads TGCGCCAGCAGCTTGGGGCCGGACAGGGCGAACACTGAAGCTTTCTTT. It translates to CASSLGPDRANTEAFF. The J gene is TRBJ1-1, the V gene TRBV5-1; 8 nucleotides match TRBD1. The germline V gene encodes CDR1 SGHRS and CDR2 YFSETQ. The CDR3 runs 16 residues. V shed 0 bases, J shed 1 base, and the junction held 5 bases outside the gene matches.

The chain joins TRBV9 to TRBJ2-7; no firm D call. The CDR3 is made up of 16 amino acids. Germline-derived CDR1 and CDR2 are SGDLS and YYNGEE. The ends were cut back, 3 bases at V and 2 bases at J, with 18 bases in the middle. CDR3 nucleotide sequence: TGTGCCAGCAGCGATGCCGAATGGGCTAGAACCTACGAGCAGTACTTC. This encodes CASSDAEWARTYEQYF.

V gene TRBV29-1 combines with J gene TRBJ2-1; possible D gene TRBD1, 7 bases. The CDR3 is 12 amino acids. V gave up 5 bases and J gave up 8 bases, with 13 bases separating them. Germline values: CDR1 SQVTM, CDR2 ANQGSEA. For the CDR3, the DNA is TGCAGCGTTAGGACAGGAGGGGATGAGCAGTTCTTC. Translated, it gives CSVRTGGDEQFF.